Listed below are T cell receptor beta chains from one sample, sequenced in a study of blood T cell repertoires in COVID-19. Clones were sequenced by immunoSEQ multiplex PCR, and TCRdb holds only the in-frame ones, with some missing. The repertoire holds 110,000 to 150,000 clones, with more than 80% as singletons. Sequencing input: PBMCs or T cells enriched from blood (not recorded which). These TCRs come from a man between 50 and 59 years old who had recovered from COVID-19. The CDR3 runs from the conserved cysteine through the conserved F or W. The order of the fields is clone size, J gene, V gene, D gene, CDR3 DNA, CDR3 protein. D genes are given only for firm matches. Clone size is given for some rows only: seen once, a few or many times, or a class if the clone is expanded.

abundance: -
j_gene: TRBJ1-5
v_gene: TRBV4-1
d_gene: -
CDR3nt: TGCGCCAGCAGCCCGGACAAATGGAATCAGCCCCAGCATTTT
CDR3aa: CASSPDKWNQPQHF

abundance: -
j_gene: TRBJ2-3
v_gene: TRBV3-1/TRBV3-2
d_gene: TRBD1
CDR3nt: TGTGCCAGCAGCCAAGGCATCCGGGACAGGCGCACAGATACGCAGTATTTT
CDR3aa: CASSQGIRDRRTDTQYF

abundance: -
j_gene: TRBJ1-2
v_gene: TRBV19
d_gene: TRBD1
CDR3nt: TGTGCCAGTAGTATCAAGGACAGGGGGAGCTACACCTTC
CDR3aa: CASSIKDRGSYTF

abundance: -
j_gene: TRBJ2-2
v_gene: TRBV5-1
d_gene: TRBD1
CDR3nt: TGCGCCAGCAGGGGGACAGGGAACACCGGGGAGCTGTTTTTT
CDR3aa: CASRGTGNTGELFF

abundance: once
j_gene: TRBJ2-3
v_gene: TRBV7-6
d_gene: -
CDR3nt: TGTGCCAGCAGCTTAACTGGGGCGGGGTCTAGCACAGATACGCAGTATTTT
CDR3aa: CASSLTGAGSSTDTQYF

abundance: -
j_gene: TRBJ1-2
v_gene: TRBV15
d_gene: -
CDR3nt: TGTGCCACCAGCAGGGCAGCGGGGGACTATGGCTACACCTTC
CDR3aa: CATSRAAGDYGYTF

abundance: -
j_gene: TRBJ1-3
v_gene: TRBV5-1
d_gene: -
CDR3nt: TGCGCCAGCAGCTTGACGCTGACAGTATCTTCTGGAAACACCATATATTTT
CDR3aa: CASSLTLTVSSGNTIYF

abundance: few
j_gene: TRBJ1-3
v_gene: TRBV3-1/TRBV3-2
d_gene: -
CDR3nt: TGTGCCAGCAGCCAAACGGTGCGACAGTTAGGCTCTGGAAACACCATATATTTT
CDR3aa: CASSQTVRQLGSGNTIYF

abundance: -
j_gene: TRBJ1-5
v_gene: TRBV18
d_gene: -
CDR3nt: TGTGCCAGCTCGATTTCGGACACCTTATATAGCAATCAGCCCCAGCATTTT
CDR3aa: CASSISDTLYSNQPQHF

abundance: -
j_gene: TRBJ1-6
v_gene: TRBV27
d_gene: -
CDR3nt: TGTGCCAGCAGTTTATTCCAGGGTAATTCACCCCTCCACTTT
CDR3aa: CASSLFQGNSPLHF

abundance: -
j_gene: TRBJ2-5
v_gene: TRBV7-2
d_gene: -
CDR3nt: TGTGCCAGCAGCCCGACAAACCAAGAGACCCAGTACTTC
CDR3aa: CASSPTNQETQYF

abundance: -
j_gene: TRBJ1-5
v_gene: TRBV6-5
d_gene: -
CDR3nt: TGTGCCAGCAGTTTGGGTCGGGTCCAGCCCCAGCATTTT
CDR3aa: CASSLGRVQPQHF

abundance: -
j_gene: TRBJ2-1
v_gene: TRBV27
d_gene: -
CDR3nt: TGTGCCAGCATAGGGGCGGACAATGAGCAGTTCTTC
CDR3aa: CASIGADNEQFF

abundance: -
j_gene: TRBJ2-1
v_gene: TRBV30
d_gene: -
CDR3nt: TGTGCCTGGAGTGAGAGCGCTGACAATGAGCAGTTCTTC
CDR3aa: CAWSESADNEQFF

abundance: -
j_gene: TRBJ1-3
v_gene: TRBV3-1/TRBV3-2
d_gene: -
CDR3nt: TGTGCCAGCAGCCAAGAAGTGCGGGCCAAATCTGGAAACACCATATATTTT
CDR3aa: CASSQEVRAKSGNTIYF

abundance: -
j_gene: TRBJ2-3
v_gene: TRBV7-2
d_gene: TRBD1
CDR3nt: TGTGCCAGCAGCCGGGACAGGGTAGCAGATACGCAGTATTTT
CDR3aa: CASSRDRVADTQYF

abundance: -
j_gene: TRBJ1-5
v_gene: TRBV6-6
d_gene: -
CDR3nt: TGTGCCAGCAGAGGCAGAGGACAAAGCAATCAGCCCCAGCATTTT
CDR3aa: CASRGRGQSNQPQHF

abundance: -
j_gene: TRBJ1-6
v_gene: TRBV5-8
d_gene: TRBD1
CDR3nt: TGTGCCAGCAGCCTCGACAGGGGGTACAATTCACCCCTCCACTTT
CDR3aa: CASSLDRGYNSPLHF

abundance: -
j_gene: TRBJ1-6
v_gene: TRBV7-9
d_gene: TRBD1
CDR3nt: TGTGCCAGCAGCAGTGACAGGGTGTCGGGTTCACCCCTCCACTTT
CDR3aa: CASSSDRVSGSPLHF

abundance: -
j_gene: TRBJ2-5
v_gene: TRBV5-1
d_gene: -
CDR3nt: TGCGCCAGCAGCCCGCCCCTGGCGGGGCAAGAGACCCAGTACTTC
CDR3aa: CASSPPLAGQETQYF

abundance: -
j_gene: TRBJ1-2
v_gene: TRBV5-1
d_gene: TRBD1
CDR3nt: TGCGCCAGCAGCTTGGGGACAGGCTCCTATGGCTACACCTTC
CDR3aa: CASSLGTGSYGYTF

abundance: -
j_gene: TRBJ1-6
v_gene: TRBV19
d_gene: -
CDR3nt: TGTGCCAGTAGTATTTCGGGTTATAATTCACCCCTCCACTTT
CDR3aa: CASSISGYNSPLHF

abundance: -
j_gene: TRBJ1-1
v_gene: TRBV28
d_gene: TRBD1
CDR3nt: TGTGCCAGCAGTCCAAGACAGGGGAACACTGAAGCTTTCTTT
CDR3aa: CASSPRQGNTEAFF

abundance: -
j_gene: TRBJ2-1
v_gene: TRBV12-3/TRBV12-4
d_gene: -
CDR3nt: TGTGCCAGCAGCCTCCTCCCCTTCGGGGAGCAGTTCTTC
CDR3aa: CASSLLPFGEQFF

abundance: -
j_gene: TRBJ2-7
v_gene: TRBV2
d_gene: -
CDR3nt: TGTGCCAGCAAAGACGCCGGGACTTCAATCGAGCAGTACTTC
CDR3aa: CASKDAGTSIEQYF

abundance: -
j_gene: TRBJ1-2
v_gene: TRBV7-3
d_gene: -
CDR3nt: TGTGCCAGCAGCGCATCTGGACAGCCGAGGAACTATGGCTACACCTTC
CDR3aa: CASSASGQPRNYGYTF

abundance: -
j_gene: TRBJ2-5
v_gene: TRBV5-1
d_gene: TRBD1
CDR3nt: TGCGCCAGCAGCTTCGGGACAGGGGCAGAGACCCAGTACTTC
CDR3aa: CASSFGTGAETQYF

abundance: -
j_gene: TRBJ1-2
v_gene: TRBV5-1
d_gene: -
CDR3nt: TGCGCCAGCAGCTTGGAGACTCCTAACTATGGCTACACCTTC
CDR3aa: CASSLETPNYGYTF

abundance: few
j_gene: TRBJ2-7
v_gene: TRBV19
d_gene: -
CDR3nt: TGTGCCAGTAGTTCCCCCGGGACACCACCCTACGAGCAGTACTTC
CDR3aa: CASSSPGTPPYEQYF

abundance: -
j_gene: TRBJ2-3
v_gene: TRBV24-1
d_gene: TRBD1
CDR3nt: TGTGCCACTAACCCGGACAGGAAGACAGATACGCAGTATTTT
CDR3aa: CATNPDRKTDTQYF

abundance: once
j_gene: TRBJ1-4
v_gene: TRBV15
d_gene: -
CDR3nt: TGTGCCACCAGCAGAGTTCAAGGGGAACTGTTTTTT
CDR3aa: CATSRVQGELFF

abundance: -
j_gene: TRBJ2-2
v_gene: TRBV9
d_gene: TRBD2
CDR3nt: TGTGCCAGCAGCGTAGGGGGACTAGCGACCGGGGAGCTGTTTTTT
CDR3aa: CASSVGGLATGELFF

abundance: -
j_gene: TRBJ2-7
v_gene: TRBV3-1/TRBV3-2
d_gene: TRBD2
CDR3nt: TGTGCCAGCAGTCAAGAAGCCCACGGACTAGCGGTTTACTACGAGCAGTACTTC
CDR3aa: CASSQEAHGLAVYYEQYF